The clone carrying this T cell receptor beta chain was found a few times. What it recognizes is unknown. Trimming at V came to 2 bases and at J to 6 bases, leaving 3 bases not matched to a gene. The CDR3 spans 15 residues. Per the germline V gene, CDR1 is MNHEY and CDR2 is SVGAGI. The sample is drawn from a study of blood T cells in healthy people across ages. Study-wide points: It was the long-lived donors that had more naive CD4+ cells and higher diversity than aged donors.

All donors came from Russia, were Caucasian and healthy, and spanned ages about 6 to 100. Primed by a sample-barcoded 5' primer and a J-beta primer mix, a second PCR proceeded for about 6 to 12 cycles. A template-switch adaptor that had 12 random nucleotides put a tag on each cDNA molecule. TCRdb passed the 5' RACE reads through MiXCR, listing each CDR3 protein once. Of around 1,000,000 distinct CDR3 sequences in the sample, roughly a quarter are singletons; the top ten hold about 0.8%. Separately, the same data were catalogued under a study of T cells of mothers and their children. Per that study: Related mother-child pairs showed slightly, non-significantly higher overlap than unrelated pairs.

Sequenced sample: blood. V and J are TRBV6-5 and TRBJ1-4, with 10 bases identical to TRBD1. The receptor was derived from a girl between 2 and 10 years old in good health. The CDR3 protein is CASSYTGQGDEKLFF. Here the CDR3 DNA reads TGTGCCAGCAGTTACACCGGACAGGGGGATGAAAAACTGTTTTTT.